Here is one T cell receptor (beta chain) with its context. In its sample, this clone was seen a few times. This clone's antigen is unknown. Qualities for individual bases were not recorded, and no much larger clone is one base off. This sample is drawn from a study of vaccination effects on CD4 cells after COVID-19 (dated by TCRdb to 2022 to 2024). As for the study more broadly: In the ViraFEST assay, PBMC were stimulated with viral peptide pools, and TCR sequencing was then used to find antigen-specific CD4+ T cell clonotypes based on their expansion. About 2.1 million PBMC per well were cultured with around 9.8 ug/ml peptides in IMDM containing about 5% human AB serum, roughly 9.5 IU/ml IL-2 and gentamicin. The full study included approximately nine COVID-19 convalescent patients and a few SARS-CoV-2-naive healthy vaccine recipients. The Oncomine TCR Beta short-read assay on an Illumina iSeq 100 was used to sequence cultures from other donors in the study. The study compared SARS-CoV-2 spike-specific CD4+ TCR repertoires before and after mRNA vaccination in COVID-19 convalescent patients and infection-naive vaccine recipients. Post-vaccine samples across the study were collected a median of 72 days after the second dose, with a range of 14 to 241.

The CDR3, from cysteine to phenylalanine, totals 14 residues. The entry retains the CDR3 DNA only, 42 bases that are in frame from base 1. V gives up 4 bases and J gives up 5 bases, and the segment between their germline ends measures 11 bases. Based on the germline V gene, the CDR1 and CDR2 sequences are KGHSH and LQKENI. After about 9 days of culture, CD4+ T cells were isolated with the EasySep CD4+ T cell isolation kit. Participants received two doses of either the BNT162b2 or the mRNA-1273 mRNA SARS-CoV-2 vaccine. Negative nucleocapsid antibody results before and after vaccination confirmed that the healthy vaccine recipients had no prior SARS-CoV-2 infection. Half of the culture medium was replaced with fresh IL-2-containing medium on days 3 and 7. Unless noted otherwise, every peptide stimulation condition was cultured in triplicate wells. PBMC were separated from whole blood using Ficoll-Paque Plus gradient centrifugation and were then either cryopreserved at -140C or used fresh. Genomic DNA was extracted from cultured CD4+ T cells with the QIAamp micro DNA kit.

The method was the immunoSEQ multiplex PCR assay. TCR beta CDR3 sequencing was performed on DNA from the cultured, isolated CD4+ T cells. Concerning the study's data processing: Non-productive TCR sequences were removed, reads were trimmed to the CDR3 region, and CDR3s of at least 7 amino acids were retained. The MANAFEST web app was used to identify antigen-specific clonotypes by comparing expansion in peptide wells with expansion in reference cultures. For clones to be considered positive, expansion at FDR<0.05 versus reference and all other wells, an odds ratio above 5, and a frequency above 0.1% in two replicate wells were required. Cross-reactive clonotypes were defined as significantly expanded in SARS-CoV-2 spike wells and in at least one common cold coronavirus spike condition. Levenshtein distance calculated with the stringdist R package was used to assess CDR3 similarity, and unrooted trees were constructed with ape in R 3.6.1. TCRdb took this table from immuneACCESS and kept in-frame rearrangements with V and J called. Such tables lack part of the clones; where checked against another copy, unresolved V genes explain under half of the gap, and the rest is unexplained. V and J calls and clone size are copied from that table; D and trimming were computed from the DNA. The sample contains about 73,000 clones, around 73% of them found a single time. The ten largest account for more than 2% of the sample.

What the research found in general, with its limitations: At late post-vaccination timepoints, both infection-induced and vaccine-induced clones showed marked clonal contraction, consistent with waning T cell responses. Limitations of the study were the small number of convalescent patients and the absence of early post-infection timepoints. In healthy vaccine recipients, vaccine-induced clones were almost all SARS-CoV-2 mono-reactive, with only 1 of 255 being cross-reactive with common cold coronaviruses.

The rearrangement joined TRBV18 to TRBJ2-2, and possibly TRBD2, on 6 matching bases. This receptor was obtained from a human donor who received a COVID-19 vaccine. Sequenced material: CD4+ T cells from PBMCs cultured without peptide, taken after COVID-19 vaccination. The DNA reads TGTGCCAGCTCACTTCCCGGGGGTACCGGGGAGCTGTTTTTT. This encodes CASSLPGGTGELFF.